The 18 T cell receptor beta chains given below trace back to one sample, sequenced in a study of blood T cell repertoires in COVID-19. Using immunoSEQ multiplex PCR, the repertoire was profiled, and TCRdb retains in-frame clones only, with some absent. The table lists around 300,000 clones, approximately 90% of them singletons, with around 3.5% in the top ten. The sequencing input was peripheral blood. These receptors originate from a woman between 35 and 50 years old with acute or convalescent COVID-19.

The rearrangement links TRBV4-2 to TRBJ1-1, with D maybe TRBD1 (6 bases). Trimming took off 0 bases at V and 10 bases at J, with 15 bases between the two ends. Germline CDR1 is LGHNA and CDR2 is YNFKEQ. CDR3 length: 14 residues. CDR3 nucleotides: TGTGCCAGCAGCCAAGATGTCCTCAACAGGGCAGCTTTCTTT. Translation: CASSQDVLNRAAFF.

The CDR3 sequence: CASSFDGAGLGYGYTF. CDR3 nucleotides: TGTGCCAGCAGCTTTGATGGCGCAGGGCTTGGCTATGGCTACACCTTC. V and J are TRBV5-4 and TRBJ1-2; D may be TRBD1 (5 bases). Germline V lookup: CDR1 SGHNT, CDR2 YYREEE (reference sequence). V lost 2 bases, J lost 4 bases, and 18 bases lay in between. The CDR3 has 16 residues.

The V call is TRBV27, the J call TRBJ1-4; the D gene is possibly TRBD1 (5 bases). This CDR3 is built from 15 residues. V lost 0 bases and J 3 bases, leaving 8 bases between the germline ends. The germline V gene has CDR1 MNHEY and CDR2 SMNVEV (reference sequence). The CDR3 DNA follows: TGTGCCAGCAGTTTATCGTGGGGGGCTAATGAAAAACTGTTTTTT. This translates into CASSLSWGANEKLFF.

This chain links TRBV5-1 with TRBJ1-1, with a tentative D call TRBD1 (5 bases). Germline V gives CDR1 SGHRS, CDR2 YFSETQ. The CDR3 consists of 14 residues. Trimming cost V 4 bases and J 1 base, with 11 bases left between them. The CDR3 DNA reads as TGCGCCAGCAGCCCCCGACAGCGGAACACTGAAGCTTTCTTT. This encodes CASSPRQRNTEAFF.

CDR3 coding DNA: TGTGCCAGTAGTCCACAGCTGAGCTCTGGAAACACCATATATTTT. This codes for CASSPQLSSGNTIYF. This sequence joins TRBV19 and TRBJ1-3; D is undetermined. CDR1 and CDR2 (germline): LNHDA, SQIVND (reference sequence). The CDR3 has 15 residues. V was pared by 5 bases and J by 0 bases, with 11 bases between. The whole variable domain, filled in from reference TRBV19 and TRBJ1-3, reads DGGITQSPKYLFRKEGQNVTLSCEQNLNHDAMYWYRQDPGQGLRLIYYSQIVNDFQKGDIAEGYSVSREKKESFPLTVTSAQKNPTAFYLCASSPQLSSGNTIYFGEGSWLTVV.

This chain joins TRBV19 and TRBJ1-2; no clear D. This CDR3 spans 12 amino acids. V was cut by 6 bases and J by 4 bases, with 9 bases left in between. The germline V gene has CDR1 LNHDA and CDR2 SQIVND (reference sequence). For the CDR3, the DNA is TGTGCCAGTAGAGAGACATTCTATGGCTACACCTTC. It codes for CASRETFYGYTF.

The chain is built from TRBV19 and TRBJ1-1; the match to TRBD1 covers 7 bases. Germline lookup yields CDR1 LNHDA and CDR2 SQIVND (reference sequence). Germline trimming cut 6 bases from V and 2 bases from J; bases unmatched to any gene: 15. The CDR3 sequence is 17 residues long. For the CDR3, the DNA is TGTGCCAGTAGAACATTGGACAGGCTCCCGGGAAACACTGAAGCTTTCTTT. This codes for CASRTLDRLPGNTEAFF.

The rearrangement joins TRBV9 to TRBJ1-1, with D perhaps matching TRBD1 (5 bases). V lost 4 bases and J 8 bases, leaving 12 bases between the germline ends. Germline CDR1 is SGDLS and CDR2 is YYNGEE. This CDR3 is 12 amino acids long. The CDR3 DNA follows: TGTGCCAGCAGCCTGGCGCGGGGGGAAGCTTTCTTT. As protein: CASSLARGEAFF. Drawing the rest from reference TRBV9 and TRBJ1-1, the complete variable domain is DSGVTQTPKHLITATGQRVTLRCSPRSGDLSVYWYQQSLDQGLQFLIQYYNGEERAKGNILERFSAQQFPDLHSELNLSSLELGDSALYFCASSLARGEAFFGQGTRLTVV.

The rearrangement links TRBV5-5 to TRBJ1-1, with D uncertain. The CDR3 length is 14 residues. Trimming pared 3 bases from V and 1 base from J, leaving 10 bases between. The V gene's germline CDR1 is SGHKS and CDR2 YYEKEE (reference sequence). The CDR3 region is CASSSSVPNTEAFF. In DNA form, the CDR3 reads TGTGCCAGCAGCTCCTCCGTCCCGAACACTGAAGCTTTCTTT.

CDR3 loop: CASSMASGGPRSSTDTQYF. CDR3 sequence (DNA): TGTGCCAGTAGTATGGCTAGCGGGGGCCCCCGTTCTAGCACAGATACGCAGTATTTT. This sequence joins TRBV19 and TRBJ2-3; 10 nucleotides align to TRBD2. The CDR3 loop spans 19 amino acids. CDR1 and CDR2 (germline): LNHDA, SQIVND (reference sequence). With 3 bases clipped from V and 0 bases from J, the junction kept 12 bases outside the gene matches.

This chain uses TRBV15 with TRBJ2-3; 11 bases are a match to TRBD2. Germline trimming cut 1 base from V and 5 bases from J; bases unmatched to any gene: 8. The CDR3 runs 17 residues. Germline CDR1 and CDR2: LNHNV and YYDKDF (reference sequence). Written as DNA, the CDR3 is TGTGCCACCAGCAGAGGGGTAGCGGGGGGGCTCGGAGATACGCAGTATTTT. Residues: CATSRGVAGGLGDTQYF.

V and J are TRBV6-5 and TRBJ1-6; 9 nucleotides align to TRBD1. Germline assignment: CDR1 MNHEY and CDR2 SVGAGI. After removal of 7 bases from V and 7 bases from J, the junction contained 5 bases not matched to a gene. The CDR3 is 14 residues long. DNA for the CDR3: TGTGCCAGCACCAGGGACAGGGCGAATTCACCCCTCCACTTT. This translates into CASTRDRANSPLHF.

J is TRBJ2-7 and V is TRBV5-5; 7 bases map to TRBD1. V was clipped by 4 bases and J by 3 bases; unmatched bases: 7. This CDR3 is built from 14 residues. Germline V gene lookup returns CDR1 SGHKS and CDR2 YYEKEE (reference sequence). Here the CDR3 DNA reads TGTGCCAGCAGCCACTTCGACAGGGACTACGAGCAGTACGTC. It encodes CASSHFDRDYEQYV.

V usage is TRBV11-2 and J usage is TRBJ1-1; D unclear. CDR3 length: 14 amino acids. CDR1 and CDR2 from the germline V gene are SGHAT and FQNNGV. The germline V and J ends were trimmed by 5 bases and 1 base, with 11 bases remaining between them. As DNA, the CDR3 is TGTGCCAGCAGCAAGCGGGCCGAGAACACTGAAGCTTTCTTT. Its protein is CASSKRAENTEAFF.

This clone appeared many times. The chain couples TRBV9 to TRBJ2-2; 7 bases are a match to TRBD1. Germline lookup yields CDR1 SGDLS and CDR2 YYNGEE. The CDR3 loop spans 14 amino acids. The V gene end was trimmed by 4 bases and the J gene end by 6 bases; junction bases not matched to a gene: 6. The CDR3 DNA sequence: TGTGCCAGCAGCCTCAGACAGGGTGCCGGGGAGCTGTTTTTT. Protein: CASSLRQGAGELFF.

The chain joins TRBV5-1 to TRBJ1-6; tentatively, D is TRBD1 (5 bases). CDR1 and CDR2 (germline): SGHRS, YFSETQ. Trimming removed 7 bases from V and 7 bases from J, with 18 bases in between. The CDR3 is 15 amino acids. The CDR3 sequence: CASAVGADSNSPLHF. CDR3 DNA: TGCGCCAGCGCGGTAGGGGCAGATTCCAATTCACCCCTCCACTTT.

This chain connects TRBV4-1 to TRBJ1-1; 11 nucleotides align to TRBD1. Trimming at V came to 2 bases and at J to 11 bases, leaving 7 bases not matched to a gene. Per the germline V gene, CDR1 is MGHRA and CDR2 is YSYEKL. The CDR3 contains 14 residues. The CDR3 loop is CASSQPRTGGQAFF. CDR3 coding DNA: TGCGCCAGCAGCCAACCCCGGACAGGGGGCCAGGCTTTCTTT.

Turning to this clone: The same CDR3 also results from other DNA sequences found in this sample. The chain combines TRBV6-5 with TRBJ1-2, with a possible D match to TRBD1 (5 bases). Germline V lookup: CDR1 MNHEY, CDR2 SVGAGI. The CDR3 sequence is 14 residues long. V lost 0 bases, J lost 7 bases, and 12 bases lay in between. The CDR3 sequence is CASSYSEGVGGYTF. The CDR3, as DNA: TGTGCCAGCAGTTACTCGGAAGGGGTTGGTGGCTACACCTTC.